One sample yielded the 7 T cell receptor beta chains listed below, sequenced in a study of cytomegalovirus exposure and HLA in healthy donors. Clones were sequenced by immunoSEQ multiplex PCR, and TCRdb holds only the in-frame ones, with some missing. In the table there are approximately 220,000 clones, roughly 89% of which are singletons. The sample comprised PBMCs. The source is a man between 18 and 35 years old in good health and CMV-seronegative.

This clone turned up a few times. The rearrangement joins TRBV30 to TRBJ2-1; D might be TRBD2 (6 bases). V shed 3 bases and J shed 5 bases, with 20 bases lying between them. This CDR3 has 16 residues. Germline CDR1 is GTSNPN and CDR2 is SVGIG (reference sequence). This CDR3 reads CAWSQIVPSVDNEQFF. DNA for the CDR3: TGTGCCTGGAGCCAAATCGTGCCTAGCGTCGACAATGAGCAGTTCTTC.

This clone was picked up a small number of times. The chain has TRBV5-1 and TRBJ1-2, with TRBD1 matching 8 bases. This CDR3 has 15 residues. Losses at the gene ends were 5 bases for V and 0 bases for J; bases not matched to a gene: 6. Germline CDR1 and CDR2: SGHRS and YFSETQ. CDR3 DNA: TGCGCCAGCAGGGAGACAGGGGACTCTAACTATGGCTACACCTTC. Protein product: CASRETGDSNYGYTF.

This chain uses TRBV19 with TRBJ1-1; 9 nucleotides align to TRBD1. V gave up 5 bases and J gave up 4 bases; unmatched junction bases: 5. CDR1 and CDR2 (germline): LNHDA, SQIVND (reference sequence). This CDR3 region has 14 residues. DNA for the CDR3: TGTGCCAGTAGTCGACAGGGGGAAGGCACTGAAGCTTTCTTT. This encodes CASSRQGEGTEAFF.

This rearrangement joins TRBV11-2 to TRBJ2-1, with 10 bases aligning to TRBD2. V gave up 6 bases and J gave up 6 bases; unmatched junction bases: 8. Looked up from germline, CDR1 is SGHAT and CDR2 is FQNNGV. The CDR3 sequence is 15 residues long. As DNA, the CDR3 is TGTGCCAGCAGTCGGATAGCGGGAGGACCCAATGAGCAGTTCTTC. Translated: CASSRIAGGPNEQFF. Full variable domain (rest looked up from reference TRBV11-2 and TRBJ2-1): EAGVAQSPRYKIIEKRQSVAFWCNPISGHATLYWYQQILGQGPKLLIQFQNNGVVDDSQLPKDRFSAERLKGVDSTLKIQPAKLEDSAVYLCASSRIAGGPNEQFFGPGTRLTVL.

The chain recombines TRBV30 with TRBJ1-6, with TRBD1 identical over 10 bases. The CDR3 covers 18 residues. V lost 0 bases and J lost 7; bases outside the gene matches: 12. Germline CDR1 is GTSNPN and CDR2 is SVGIG (reference sequence). DNA of the CDR3: TGTGCCTGGAGTGTACTTAAGTGGGACAGGGGACGAAATTCACCCCTCCACTTT. It encodes CAWSVLKWDRGRNSPLHF. Drawing the rest from reference TRBV30 and TRBJ1-6, the complete variable domain is SQTIHQWPATLVQPVGSPLSLECTVEGTSNPNLYWYRQAAGRGLQLLFYSVGIGQISSEVPQNLSASRPQDRQFILSSKKLLLSDSGFYLCAWSVLKWDRGRNSPLHFGNGTRLTVT.

The V and J genes are TRBV10-1 and TRBJ2-2; D remains ambiguous. V lost 2 bases to trimming and J lost 1 base, with 8 bases between them. From germline, CDR1 is WNHNN and CDR2 SYGVQD (reference sequence). The length of the CDR3 is 15 residues. DNA of the CDR3: TGCGCCAGCAGTGAGGCGGAAGGGAACACCGGGGAGCTGTTTTTT. Translation: CASSEAEGNTGELFF.

This chain links TRBV5-6 with TRBJ1-4; 9 bases align to TRBD1. The CDR3 runs to 15 residues. Germline V lookup: CDR1 SGHDT, CDR2 YYEEEE. V was pared by 5 bases and J by 5 bases, with 7 bases of the junction left unmatched. The CDR3 protein is CASRTSGTGNEKLFF. For the CDR3, the DNA is TGTGCCAGCAGAACGTCCGGGACAGGGAATGAAAAACTGTTTTTT.